Listed below are T cell receptor beta chains from one sample, sequenced in a study of beta chain features in type 1 diabetes. The protocol was immunoSEQ multiplex PCR, while the TCRdb copy is restricted to in-frame clones and leaves out a portion. In the table there are hundreds of thousands of clones, 14% of which are singletons. The specimen was naive CD4+ T cells from blood. Receptor source: a young man with type 1 diabetes. Each CDR3 is given with its conserved first and last residue. The order of the fields is D gene, clone size, J gene, V gene, CDR3 DNA, CDR3 protein. The D gene is left open where the match is weak. Size tells how often a clone was seen (once, few, many) or the class of an expanded clone, and some rows leave it out.

d_call: -
clone_size: -
j_call: TRBJ2-3
v_call: TRBV5-6
cdr3_nt: TGTGCCAGCAGCTTGCGGGGCGGGATGGAGGCAGATACGCAGTATTTT
cdr3_aa: CASSLRGGMEADTQYF

d_call: TRBD2
clone_size: -
j_call: TRBJ2-1
v_call: TRBV10-3
cdr3_nt: TGTGCCATCACCTCGGGACTAGCGGGGAGAGGATCCTACAATGAGCAGTTCTTC
cdr3_aa: CAITSGLAGRGSYNEQFF

d_call: TRBD2
clone_size: -
j_call: TRBJ2-1
v_call: TRBV27
cdr3_nt: TGTGCCAGCAGTTTAATAGCGGGAGGGCCGAATGAGCAGTTCTTC
cdr3_aa: CASSLIAGGPNEQFF

d_call: -
clone_size: few
j_call: TRBJ2-1
v_call: TRBV30
cdr3_nt: TGTGCCTGGAGTGTTCTCGGGATAATGTACAATGAGCAGTTCTTC
cdr3_aa: CAWSVLGIMYNEQFF

d_call: TRBD2
clone_size: -
j_call: TRBJ2-1
v_call: TRBV5-1
cdr3_nt: TGCGCCAGCAGCTTGGTGCGGGAGGGCGATGAGCAGTTCTTC
cdr3_aa: CASSLVREGDEQFF

d_call: TRBD2
clone_size: few
j_call: TRBJ2-7
v_call: TRBV6-5
cdr3_nt: TGTGCCAGCAGTTACTCGAGGACTAGCGTCAACGAGCAGTACTTC
cdr3_aa: CASSYSRTSVNEQYF

d_call: TRBD2
clone_size: few
j_call: TRBJ2-5
v_call: TRBV7-2
cdr3_nt: TGTGCCAGCAGCTTAGTGGAATGGACTAGCGGCTTAACCCAGTACTTC
cdr3_aa: CASSLVEWTSGLTQYF

d_call: TRBD2
clone_size: few
j_call: TRBJ2-5
v_call: TRBV29-1
cdr3_nt: TGCAGCGTGACTAGCATACAAGAGACCCAGTACTTC
cdr3_aa: CSVTSIQETQYF

d_call: TRBD2
clone_size: few
j_call: TRBJ2-1
v_call: TRBV4-2
cdr3_nt: TGTGCCAGCAGCCAAGGGGGGCGGGAGGGTGAGCAGTTCTTC
cdr3_aa: CASSQGGREGEQFF

d_call: TRBD2
clone_size: few
j_call: TRBJ2-1
v_call: TRBV19
cdr3_nt: TGTGCCAGTAGTATACTAGCGGGAGGGAATGAGCAGTTCTTC
cdr3_aa: CASSILAGGNEQFF

d_call: TRBD1
clone_size: -
j_call: TRBJ1-5
v_call: TRBV18
cdr3_nt: TGTGCCAGCTCACCGACAGGGGAGATTCAGCCCCAGCATTTT
cdr3_aa: CASSPTGEIQPQHF